The subject of this entry is one T cell receptor beta chain. This sample is part of a study of blood T cell repertoires in COVID-19. Study background: Samples taken during acute and convalescent COVID-19 were collected in the United States, Italy and Spain. From T cells, B-cell-depleted T cells, or PBMCs came the material, which was cDNA or gDNA.

As handled by the study authors: Amplification of reference gene primers was used by the study to estimate nucleated cell counts. Assay: immunoSEQ multiplex PCR; the TCRdb copy retains only in-frame clones and omits some. That table gives V, J and clone size, and the DNA gave D and trimming. The data hold 150,000 to 200,000 clones, with around 84% observed a single time. This CDR3 contains 17 residues. V was clipped by 4 bases and J by 7 bases; unmatched bases: 9. CDR1 and CDR2 (germline): LGHDT, YNNKEL (reference sequence). V and J are TRBV3-1 (or the pseudogene TRBV3-2) and TRBJ2-3; 15 nucleotides agree with TRBD2. The sequenced sample consisted of peripheral blood. This clonotype was sampled from a man aged 50 to 60 with active or convalescent COVID-19. This CDR3 is CASSPPGLAGGWNTQYF. As DNA, the CDR3 is TGTGCCAGCAGCCCCCCAGGACTAGCGGGGGGGTGGAATACGCAGTATTTT.